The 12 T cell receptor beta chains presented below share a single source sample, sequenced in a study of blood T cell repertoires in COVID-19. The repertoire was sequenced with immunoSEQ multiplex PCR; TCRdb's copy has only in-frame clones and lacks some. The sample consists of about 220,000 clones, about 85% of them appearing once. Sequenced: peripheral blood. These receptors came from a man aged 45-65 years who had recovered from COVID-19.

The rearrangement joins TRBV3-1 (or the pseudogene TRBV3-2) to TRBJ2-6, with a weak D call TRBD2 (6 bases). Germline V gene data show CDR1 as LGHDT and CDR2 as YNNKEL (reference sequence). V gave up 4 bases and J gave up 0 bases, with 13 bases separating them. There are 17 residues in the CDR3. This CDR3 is CASSPLALISGANVLTF. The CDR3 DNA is TGTGCCAGCAGCCCGCTAGCGTTAATCTCTGGGGCCAACGTCCTGACTTTC.

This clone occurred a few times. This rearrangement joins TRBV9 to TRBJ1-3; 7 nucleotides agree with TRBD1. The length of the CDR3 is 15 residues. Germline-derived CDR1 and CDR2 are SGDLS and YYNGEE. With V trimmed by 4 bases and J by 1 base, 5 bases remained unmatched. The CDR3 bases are TGTGCCAGCAGCCCGGACAGGACATCTGGAAACACCATATATTTT. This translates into CASSPDRTSGNTIYF.

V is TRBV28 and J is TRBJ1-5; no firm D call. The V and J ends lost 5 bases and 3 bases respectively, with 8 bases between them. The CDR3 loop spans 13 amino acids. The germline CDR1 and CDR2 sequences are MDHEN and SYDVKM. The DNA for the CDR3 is TGTGCCAGCAGTGTTCAGGTCAATCAGCCCCAGCATTTT. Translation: CASSVQVNQPQHF. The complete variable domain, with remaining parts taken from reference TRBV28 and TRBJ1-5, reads DVKVTQSSRYLVKRTGEKVFLECVQDMDHENMFWYRQDPGLGLRLIYFSYDVKMKEKGDIPEGYSVSREKKERFSLILESASTNQTSMYLCASSVQVNQPQHFGDGTRLSIL.

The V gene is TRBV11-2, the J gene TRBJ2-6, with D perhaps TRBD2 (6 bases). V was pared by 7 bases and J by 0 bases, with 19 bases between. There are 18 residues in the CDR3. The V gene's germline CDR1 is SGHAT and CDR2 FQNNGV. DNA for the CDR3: TGTGCCAGCACTCACTTAGGCGGGAAAAGCTCTGGGGCCAACGTCCTGACTTTC. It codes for CASTHLGGKSSGANVLTF.

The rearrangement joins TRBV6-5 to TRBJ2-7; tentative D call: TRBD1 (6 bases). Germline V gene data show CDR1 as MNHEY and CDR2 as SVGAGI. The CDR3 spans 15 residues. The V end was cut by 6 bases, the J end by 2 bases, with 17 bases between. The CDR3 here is CASRLQQTGTYEQYF. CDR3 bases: TGTGCCAGCAGACTACAGCAAACAGGGACCTACGAGCAGTACTTC.

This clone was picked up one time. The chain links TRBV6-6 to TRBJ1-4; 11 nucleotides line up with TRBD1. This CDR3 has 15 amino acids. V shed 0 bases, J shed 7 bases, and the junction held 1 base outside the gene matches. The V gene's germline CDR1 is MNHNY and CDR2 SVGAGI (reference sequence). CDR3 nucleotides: TGTGCCAGCAGTTACTCGGGACAGGGGGGTGAAAAACTGTTTTTT. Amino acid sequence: CASSYSGQGGEKLFF.

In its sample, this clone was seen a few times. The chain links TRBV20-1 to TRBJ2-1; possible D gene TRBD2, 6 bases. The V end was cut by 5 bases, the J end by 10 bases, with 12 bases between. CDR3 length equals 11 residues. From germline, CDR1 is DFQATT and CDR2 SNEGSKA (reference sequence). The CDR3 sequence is CSAYPSVEQFF. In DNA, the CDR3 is TGCAGTGCTTATCCTAGCGTAGAGCAGTTCTTC.

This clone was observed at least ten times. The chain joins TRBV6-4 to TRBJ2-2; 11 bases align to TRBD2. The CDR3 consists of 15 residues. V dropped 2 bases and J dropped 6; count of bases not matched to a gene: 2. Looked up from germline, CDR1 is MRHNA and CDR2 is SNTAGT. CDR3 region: CASSDLAGGPGELFF. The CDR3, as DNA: TGTGCCAGCAGTGACCTAGCGGGAGGCCCCGGGGAGCTGTTTTTT.

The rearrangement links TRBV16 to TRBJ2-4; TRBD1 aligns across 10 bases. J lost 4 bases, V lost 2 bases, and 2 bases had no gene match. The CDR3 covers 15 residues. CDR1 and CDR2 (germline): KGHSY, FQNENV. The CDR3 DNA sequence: TGTGCCAGCAGCCAAATGGGACAGGGGAAAAACATTCAGTACTTC. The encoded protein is CASSQMGQGKNIQYF.

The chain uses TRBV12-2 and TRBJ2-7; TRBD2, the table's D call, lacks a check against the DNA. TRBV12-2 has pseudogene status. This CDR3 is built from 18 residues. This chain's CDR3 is CASRLILPLAGLAYEQYF. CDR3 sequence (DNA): TGTGCAAGTCGCTTAATTTTACCCTTAGCGGGCCTAGCCTACGAGCAGTACTTC.

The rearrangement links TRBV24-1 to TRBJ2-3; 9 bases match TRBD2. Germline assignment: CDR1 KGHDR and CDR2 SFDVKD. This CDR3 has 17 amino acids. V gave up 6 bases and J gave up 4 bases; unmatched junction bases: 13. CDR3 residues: CATSRPTSSGMADTQYF. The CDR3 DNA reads TGTGCCACCAGTCGCCCGACGTCTAGCGGGATGGCAGATACGCAGTATTTT.

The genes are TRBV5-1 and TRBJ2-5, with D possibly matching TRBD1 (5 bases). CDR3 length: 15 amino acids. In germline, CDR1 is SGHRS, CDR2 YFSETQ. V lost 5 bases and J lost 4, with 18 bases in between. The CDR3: CASSLGAGMVETQYF. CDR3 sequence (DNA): TGCGCCAGCAGTCTTGGAGCAGGGATGGTAGAGACCCAGTACTTC.